This entry lists 24 T cell receptor beta chains sequenced from one sample in a study of cytomegalovirus exposure and HLA in healthy donors. A multiplex PCR was run with 60 Vbeta primers and 13 Jbeta primers. TCRdb keeps only in-frame clones here, not all; method: immunoSEQ multiplex PCR. The sample has some 140,000 clones; roughly 83% are singletons. The material sequenced was PBMCs. Every receptor here comes from a man aged 25-45 years in good health and CMV-seropositive.

This clone was found a few times. The rearrangement uses TRBV27 and TRBJ2-5, with 9 bases matching TRBD1. Germline V gives CDR1 MNHEY, CDR2 SMNVEV (reference sequence). The CDR3 covers 16 residues. With 6 bases clipped from V and 1 base from J, the junction kept 9 bases outside the gene matches. This CDR3 is CASRAVTGGPQETQYF. CDR3 coding DNA: TGTGCCAGCAGGGCCGTGACAGGGGGTCCCCAAGAGACCCAGTACTTC.

V gene TRBV28 combines with J gene TRBJ1-1; unclear D gene. Per the germline V gene, CDR1 is MDHEN and CDR2 is SYDVKM. Trimming shortened V by 6 bases and J by 0 bases, and 14 bases separated the two germline ends. This CDR3 contains 15 residues. CDR3 sequence reads: CASSPGLTMNTEAFF. The CDR3 nucleotides read TGTGCCAGCAGCCCAGGTCTAACGATGAACACTGAAGCTTTCTTT.

This chain uses TRBV28 with TRBJ1-6; TRBD1 is a possible D gene (5 bases). Germline lookup yields CDR1 MDHEN and CDR2 SYDVKM. The CDR3 runs 14 residues. The V end was cut by 3 bases, the J end by 6 bases, with 9 bases between. The CDR3 DNA follows: TGTGCCAGCAGTTTGGGGCAGAGTAATTCACCCCTCCACTTT. As protein: CASSLGQSNSPLHF.

This chain uses TRBV5-5 with TRBJ1-2, with D possibly TRBD1 on 5 matching bases. This CDR3 has 16 amino acids. Germline lookup yields CDR1 SGHKS and CDR2 YYEKEE (reference sequence). V lost 4 bases and J 1 base, leaving 17 bases between the germline ends. The CDR3 DNA is TGTGCCAGCAGCCCTTGGTTGTGGGGCTTTAACTATGGCTACACCTTC. Residues: CASSPWLWGFNYGYTF.

The CDR3 spells CAISQRGVSTDTQYF. CDR3 DNA: TGTGCCATCAGTCAGCGGGGGGTTAGCACAGATACGCAGTATTTT. This sequence joins TRBV10-3 and TRBJ2-3, with TRBD2 identical over 9 bases. This CDR3 region has 15 residues. V was pared by 5 bases and J by 0 bases, with 3 bases of the junction left unmatched. Germline V lookup: CDR1 ENHRY, CDR2 SYGVKD.

This sequence joins TRBV28 and TRBJ2-4, with a possible D match to TRBD1 (6 bases). Germline loops: CDR1 MDHEN, CDR2 SYDVKM. The CDR3 contains 16 residues. The V end lost 5 bases, the J end lost 1 base, and 15 bases lay between the germline ends. The CDR3 loop reads CASSRGQGMAKNIQYF. CDR3 DNA sequence: TGTGCCAGCAGTAGGGGTCAGGGGATGGCCAAAAACATTCAGTACTTC.

The chain employs TRBV30 and TRBJ1-5; D is undetermined. The CDR3 consists of 14 residues. From germline, CDR1 is GTSNPN and CDR2 SVGIG (reference sequence). V lost 0 bases and J lost 7, with 13 bases in between. The CDR3 here is CAWSVLGIGQPQHF. CDR3 in DNA: TGTGCCTGGAGTGTACTAGGGATAGGGCAGCCCCAGCATTTT.

The rearrangement uses TRBV5-1 and TRBJ2-1; TRBD2 matches 12 bases. The germline gives CDR1 SGHRS, CDR2 YFSETQ. The CDR3 spans 16 residues. The V segment lost 1 base and the J segment 9 bases; nucleotides outside the gene matches: 8. The CDR3 coding sequence is TGCGCCAGCAGCTTGCAGACTAGCGGGAGTTCTGGTGAGCAGTTCTTC. The encoded protein is CASSLQTSGSSGEQFF.

The chain joins TRBV29-1 to TRBJ2-6, with D tentatively TRBD1 (5 bases). This CDR3 has 17 amino acids. V gave up 3 bases and J gave up 4 bases, with 19 bases separating them. Germline-derived CDR1 and CDR2 are SQVTM and ANQGSEA. CDR3 bases: TGCAGCGTTGACGGCAGGGCCTCTAACACCGGGGCCAACGTCCTGACTTTC. Its translation: CSVDGRASNTGANVLTF.

The chain is built from TRBV6-5 and TRBJ2-7, with 10 bases identical to TRBD2. Germline values: CDR1 MNHEY, CDR2 SVGAGI. The CDR3 loop spans 15 amino acids. The V gene end was trimmed by 7 bases and the J gene end by 4 bases; junction bases not matched to a gene: 10. CDR3 bases: TGTGCCAGCATACTAAAAGCGGGAGGGCCGTACGAGCAGTACTTC. Protein product: CASILKAGGPYEQYF.

The chain has TRBV30 and TRBJ2-7; D is perhaps TRBD1 (5 bases). Germline CDR1 and CDR2: GTSNPN and SVGIG (reference sequence). The CDR3 runs 14 residues. V was pared by 6 bases and J by 3 bases, with 18 bases between. The CDR3 nucleotides read TGTGCCTGCATTTGGGCAGGGTTGGACTACGAGCAGTACTTC. Residues: CACIWAGLDYEQYF.

This sequence joins TRBV27 and TRBJ1-5; D not resolved. Trimming pared 5 bases from V and 4 bases from J, leaving 6 bases between. Looked up from germline, CDR1 is MNHEY and CDR2 is SMNVEV (reference sequence). CDR3 length equals 12 residues. CDR3 nucleotides: TGTGCCAGCAGTGGAGCAAATCAGCCCCAGCATTTT. Translation gives CASSGANQPQHF.

This chain connects TRBV27 to TRBJ2-6; 7 bases fit TRBD2. The germline gives CDR1 MNHEY, CDR2 SMNVEV (reference sequence). The length of the CDR3 is 16 residues. Losses at the gene ends were 10 bases for V and 0 bases for J; bases not matched to a gene: 9. This CDR3 reads CATSLASPSGANVLTF. The CDR3 nucleotides are TGTGCCACGTCACTAGCGAGCCCCTCTGGGGCCAACGTCCTGACTTTC.

A single count supports this clone. The chain employs TRBV30 and TRBJ2-5; 9 bases are shared with TRBD1. This CDR3 comprises 15 residues. CDR1 and CDR2 (germline): GTSNPN, SVGIG (reference sequence). The trim removed 0 bases at V and 4 bases at J, leaving 6 bases unmatched. The DNA of the CDR3 is TGTGCCTGGAGTGTTGGGGTGGGACAGGGAGAGACCCAGTACTTC. Protein sequence: CAWSVGVGQGETQYF.

This chain links TRBV29-1 with TRBJ2-2, with unresolved D. The CDR3 spans 12 residues. Between the trimmed V and J ends, which lost 4 bases and 6 bases, there was a span of 9 bases. CDR1 and CDR2 (germline): SQVTM, ANQGSEA. The CDR3 DNA reads TGCAGCGTTGCCAGTATCGCCGGGGAGCTGTTTTTT. It translates to CSVASIAGELFF.

This sequence joins TRBV6-5 and TRBJ1-4; possibly TRBD1 for D (6 bases). The CDR3 is 15 residues long. Germline-derived CDR1 and CDR2 are MNHEY and SVGAGI. Between the trimmed V and J ends, which lost 6 bases and 1 base, there was a span of 12 bases. The CDR3 sequence: CASRDTGLTNEKLFF. The CDR3 DNA reads TGTGCCAGCAGGGATACAGGGTTAACTAATGAAAAACTGTTTTTT.

This clone has just one count. This chain links TRBV5-4 with TRBJ2-4; TRBD2 aligns across 9 bases. The CDR3 covers 15 residues. V lost 2 bases and J lost 3; bases outside the gene matches: 3. In germline, CDR1 is SGHNT, CDR2 YYREEE (reference sequence). The chain's CDR3 is CASSFDSGGKNIQYF. CDR3 bases: TGTGCCAGCAGCTTTGATAGCGGGGGCAAAAACATTCAGTACTTC.

The chain carries TRBV4-1 and TRBJ2-1, with TRBD1 matching 9 bases. Looked up from germline, CDR1 is MGHRA and CDR2 is YSYEKL. The ends lost 3 bases at V and 3 bases at J; junction bases unmatched: 6. This CDR3 region has 16 residues. The DNA for the CDR3 is TGCGCCAGCAGCCAGGCCGGGACAGGGTACTACAATGAGCAGTTCTTC. Translated: CASSQAGTGYYNEQFF.

The gene calls are TRBV12-5 and TRBJ1-1; D ambiguous. The CDR3 runs to 15 residues. Between the trimmed V and J ends, which lost 0 bases and 1 base, there was a span of 9 bases. Germline V gene lookup returns CDR1 LGHNT and CDR2 FRNRAP. CDR3 coding DNA: TGTGCTAGTGGTTTGGTGTTAAGCGGGAACACTGAAGCTTTCTTT. Translated: CASGLVLSGNTEAFF.

This rearrangement joins TRBV4-3 to TRBJ2-1; D gene unclear. In germline, CDR1 is LGHNA, CDR2 YSLEER. The CDR3 totals 13 residues. With 4 bases removed from V and 0 bases from J, the gap between germline ends came to 4 bases. CDR3 sequence: CASSPSSYNEQFF. For the CDR3, the DNA is TGCGCCAGCAGCCCCAGCTCCTACAATGAGCAGTTCTTC.

This clone appeared once. The CDR3 nucleotides read TGTGCCAGTACTGACAGGAGGAATGAAAAACTGTTTTTT. Its translation: CASTDRRNEKLFF. This sequence joins TRBV19 and TRBJ1-4; D is possibly TRBD1 (6 bases). Germline CDR1 LNHDA, CDR2 SQIVND (reference sequence). The length of the CDR3 is 13 residues. V was trimmed by 7 bases and J by 5 bases, leaving 11 bases between them.

V is TRBV19 and J is TRBJ1-1; D gene uncertain. V lost 5 bases and J 2 bases, leaving 15 bases between the germline ends. CDR1 is LNHDA, CDR2 SQIVND, per germline (reference sequence). The CDR3 is 15 amino acids. For the CDR3, the DNA is TGTGCCAGTAGTCTGCGAGGCTCCCTAAACACTGAAGCTTTCTTT. Translating gives CASSLRGSLNTEAFF. Full variable domain (outside the CDR3, taken from reference TRBV19 and TRBJ1-1): DGGITQSPKYLFRKEGQNVTLSCEQNLNHDAMYWYRQDPGQGLRLIYYSQIVNDFQKGDIAEGYSVSREKKESFPLTVTSAQKNPTAFYLCASSLRGSLNTEAFFGQGTRLTVV.

In this sample, this clone turned up a few times. The CDR3 DNA sequence: TGTGCCTGGAGTGTACAGGACCATCAGCCCCAGCATTTT. The encoded protein is CAWSVQDHQPQHF. The chain uses TRBV30 and TRBJ1-5; D is perhaps TRBD1 (5 bases). Germline lookup yields CDR1 GTSNPN and CDR2 SVGIG (reference sequence). There are 13 residues in the CDR3. V gave up 0 bases and J gave up 5 bases, with 8 bases separating them.

This chain connects TRBV5-5 to TRBJ1-1; a weak D match, TRBD1 (6 bases). Trimming pared 2 bases from V and 5 bases from J, leaving 10 bases between. From germline, CDR1 is SGHKS and CDR2 YYEKEE (reference sequence). There are 13 residues in the CDR3. CDR3 nucleotide sequence: TGTGCCAGCAGCTTCCGAACAGGGACTGAAGCTTTCTTT. Its protein is CASSFRTGTEAFF.